This T cell receptor (beta chain) is from a study of T cell responses to AZD1222 COVID-19 vaccine. General study results and limits: White British people made up most donors, females outnumbered males, and clonal diversity was possibly underestimated.

Regarding this clone: The antigen remains unidentified.

Germline CDR1 MDHEN, CDR2 SYDVKM. This CDR3 contains 14 residues. V dropped 5 bases and J dropped 3 bases, with 13 bases sitting between them. Using immunoSEQ multiplex PCR, the repertoire was profiled, and TCRdb retains in-frame clones only, with some absent. The sample lists some 150,000 clones, around 84% occurring once. The starting material was peripheral blood, obtained 28 days after the second AZD1222 dose. This chain joins TRBV28 and TRBJ2-5; TRBD2 is a possible D gene (6 bases). This clonotype was sampled from an adult who received the AZD1222 COVID-19 vaccine. CDR3 residues: CASSPGTPEETQYF. In DNA form, the CDR3 reads TGTGCCAGCAGTCCCGGGACTCCTGAAGAGACCCAGTACTTC. Complete variable domain (other parts from reference TRBV28 and TRBJ2-5): DVKVTQSSRYLVKRTGEKVFLECVQDMDHENMFWYRQDPGLGLRLIYFSYDVKMKEKGDIPEGYSVSREKKERFSLILESASTNQTSMYLCASSPGTPEETQYFGPGTRLLVL.